This entry concerns a single T cell receptor (beta chain). Its antigen is unidentified. Clones were read by immunoSEQ multiplex PCR, and TCRdb kept only the in-frame ones, dropping some. The data show 110,000 or so clones, approximately 90% seen once. This entry is derived from a study of T cell responses to AZD1222 COVID-19 vaccine. Study-wide findings and caveats: Baseline serology detected seropositivity in only 5 to 7 AZD1222 recipients.

The V gene end was trimmed by 0 bases and the J gene end by 2 bases; junction bases not matched to a gene: 5. The CDR3 is 16 amino acids. The germline gives CDR1 SGHRS, CDR2 YFSETQ. The sequence derives from an adult who received the AZD1222 COVID-19 vaccine. The J gene is TRBJ2-7, the V gene TRBV5-1; 10 bases map to TRBD2. The material sequenced was peripheral blood, taken 28 days after the second AZD1222 dose. The CDR3: CASSLAGSGGTYEQYF. The CDR3 region has the DNA TGCGCCAGCAGCTTGGCAGGTAGCGGGGGGACCTACGAGCAGTACTTC.